This entry lists 22 T cell receptor beta chains sequenced from one sample in a study of T cells expressing NK-cell markers (dated by TCRdb to the early 2020s). Library generation was performed with 5' RACE. These reads were obtained on an Illumina HiSeq 2000. The reads went through TCRdb reprocessing, and each CDR3 protein sequence gets one entry with no DNA. The sample's table lists a count of about 260,000 distinct CDR3 sequences. About 0.39% of the sample is held by the ten biggest clonotypes. Material for sequencing was blood T cells: a sorted CD56 or NKG2C T cell subset, CD4+ or CD8+ T cells, or bulk PBMC T cells (not recorded which). The receptors stem from a man between 18 and 29 years old in good health. Donor details come from another sample of the same person, matched by shared clones.

The genes are TRBV20-1 and TRBJ2-7; the TRBD1 assignment by TCRdb is unverifiable without DNA. This CDR3 is 13 amino acids long. Germline lookup yields CDR1 DFQATT and CDR2 SNEGSKA (reference sequence). This CDR3 reads CSAGDHLNYEQYF.

V gene TRBV20-1 combines with J gene TRBJ2-5; TCRdb lists TRBD1, though no DNA is available to test this call. The CDR3 sequence is 18 residues long. Germline V lookup: CDR1 DFQATT, CDR2 SNEGSKA (reference sequence). CDR3 in amino acids: CSARADPGQQYRQETQYF.

The chain is built from TRBV5-4 and TRBJ2-7; TCRdb's D call, TRBD2, is unchecked because there is no DNA. The germline gives CDR1 SGHNT, CDR2 YYREEE (reference sequence). CDR3 size: 16 residues. The CDR3 protein is CASSLPPDGGRNEQYF.

The chain couples TRBV5-1 to TRBJ2-1; TCRdb indicates TRBD2, and absent DNA this call remains unverified. The CDR3 is 16 residues long. The germline V gene encodes CDR1 SGHRS and CDR2 YFSETQ. CDR3 residues: CASSLSVAGVGNEQFF.

The chain combines TRBV4-2 with TRBJ2-7; the TCRdb D gene call, TRBD1, has no DNA to confirm it. This CDR3 region has 17 residues. Looked up from germline, CDR1 is LGHNA and CDR2 is YNFKEQ. CDR3 in amino acids: CASSQALGQGSSYEQYF.

This chain links TRBV20-1 with TRBJ2-3; TCRdb's D call, TRBD2, is unchecked because there is no DNA. CDR1 is DFQATT and CDR2 is SNEGSKA in the germline V gene (reference sequence). The CDR3 runs 14 residues. CDR3 sequence: CSAAGTSNTDTQYF.

The genes are TRBV10-3 and TRBJ2-2; TCRdb's assignment of TRBD2 cannot be checked, as there is no DNA. CDR1 is ENHRY and CDR2 is SYGVKD in the germline V gene. This CDR3 region has 17 residues. The CDR3: CAISEPSGRAGIGELFF.

This chain connects TRBV7-2 to TRBJ2-7; TCRdb lists TRBD1, though no DNA is available to test this call. Germline-derived CDR1 and CDR2 are SGHTA and FQGNSA. CDR3 length: 14 amino acids. The CDR3 sequence is CASSLPKPPYEQYF.

The CDR3 is CASSSDVYYEQYF. The V and J genes are TRBV28 and TRBJ2-7. Germline V gene data show CDR1 as MDHEN and CDR2 as SYDVKM. The CDR3 contains 13 residues.

This chain connects TRBV29-1 to TRBJ2-5; the TCRdb call, TRBD1, lacks DNA for checking. This CDR3 contains 12 residues. Looked up from germline, CDR1 is SQVTM and CDR2 is ANQGSEA. The CDR3 reads CSVERGEETQYF.

The chain carries TRBV20-1 and TRBJ2-2; TCRdb designates TRBD1, a call that cannot be tested without DNA. CDR3 length equals 15 residues. Germline CDR1 reads DFQATT; CDR2 reads SNEGSKA (reference sequence). CDR3: CSARDFTAGPGELFF.

The chain employs TRBV30 and TRBJ2-7. Germline CDR1 and CDR2: GTSNPN and SVGIG (reference sequence). There are 12 residues in the CDR3. Here the CDR3 reads CAWSLGSYEQYF.

CDR3 protein: CASSTGTTSGNEQYF. V usage is TRBV19 and J usage is TRBJ2-7; TCRdb proposes TRBD2, but this gene call is untestable without DNA. CDR1 is LNHDA and CDR2 is SQIVND in the germline V gene (reference sequence). The CDR3 contains 15 residues.

The genes are TRBV6-1 and TRBJ2-2. The germline CDR1 and CDR2 sequences are MNHNS and SASEGT. The CDR3 loop spans 14 amino acids. The CDR3 here is CASTGPLNTGELFF.

The chain uses TRBV20-1 and TRBJ2-5; the TRBD2 assignment by TCRdb is unverifiable without DNA. This CDR3 has 15 residues. Germline loops: CDR1 DFQATT, CDR2 SNEGSKA (reference sequence). The CDR3 is CSAISGSLGGETQYF.

The chain employs TRBV20-1 and TRBJ2-7; absent DNA, TCRdb's TRBD2 call cannot be checked. Germline assignment: CDR1 DFQATT and CDR2 SNEGSKA (reference sequence). The CDR3 spans 16 residues. CDR3 region: CSAISPSGRAGYEQYF.

The rearrangement links TRBV2 to TRBJ2-2; no DNA is available, so the TRBD2 call from TCRdb remains unchecked. Germline V CDR1 and CDR2: SNHLY, FYNNEI. The CDR3 consists of 15 residues. The CDR3 reads CASTGLSSNTGELFF.

This chain joins TRBV12-3 or TRBV12-4 and TRBJ2-2. The length of the CDR3 is 14 residues. The CDR3 here is CASHIASPTGELFF.

The chain couples TRBV4-3 to TRBJ2-3. This CDR3 is built from 13 residues. Germline CDR1 LGHNA, CDR2 YSLEER. The CDR3 spells CASSQGLYDTQYF.

The CDR3 spells CSAPGPSVDEQFF. The chain joins TRBV20-1 to TRBJ2-1; TCRdb calls TRBD1, which cannot be checked without DNA. There are 13 residues in the CDR3. CDR1 and CDR2 (germline): DFQATT, SNEGSKA (reference sequence).

The V gene is TRBV20-1, the J gene TRBJ2-1; there is no DNA to check the TCRdb D call of TRBD2. CDR1 DFQATT and CDR2 SNEGSKA come from the germline V gene (reference sequence). The CDR3 has 16 residues. This CDR3 reads CSARDAGGGTLNEQFF.

The rearrangement links TRBV20-1 to TRBJ2-5; TCRdb lists TRBD2, though no DNA is available to test this call. Germline CDR1 DFQATT, CDR2 SNEGSKA (reference sequence). The CDR3 contains 13 residues. This chain's CDR3 is CSARLLAAETQYF.